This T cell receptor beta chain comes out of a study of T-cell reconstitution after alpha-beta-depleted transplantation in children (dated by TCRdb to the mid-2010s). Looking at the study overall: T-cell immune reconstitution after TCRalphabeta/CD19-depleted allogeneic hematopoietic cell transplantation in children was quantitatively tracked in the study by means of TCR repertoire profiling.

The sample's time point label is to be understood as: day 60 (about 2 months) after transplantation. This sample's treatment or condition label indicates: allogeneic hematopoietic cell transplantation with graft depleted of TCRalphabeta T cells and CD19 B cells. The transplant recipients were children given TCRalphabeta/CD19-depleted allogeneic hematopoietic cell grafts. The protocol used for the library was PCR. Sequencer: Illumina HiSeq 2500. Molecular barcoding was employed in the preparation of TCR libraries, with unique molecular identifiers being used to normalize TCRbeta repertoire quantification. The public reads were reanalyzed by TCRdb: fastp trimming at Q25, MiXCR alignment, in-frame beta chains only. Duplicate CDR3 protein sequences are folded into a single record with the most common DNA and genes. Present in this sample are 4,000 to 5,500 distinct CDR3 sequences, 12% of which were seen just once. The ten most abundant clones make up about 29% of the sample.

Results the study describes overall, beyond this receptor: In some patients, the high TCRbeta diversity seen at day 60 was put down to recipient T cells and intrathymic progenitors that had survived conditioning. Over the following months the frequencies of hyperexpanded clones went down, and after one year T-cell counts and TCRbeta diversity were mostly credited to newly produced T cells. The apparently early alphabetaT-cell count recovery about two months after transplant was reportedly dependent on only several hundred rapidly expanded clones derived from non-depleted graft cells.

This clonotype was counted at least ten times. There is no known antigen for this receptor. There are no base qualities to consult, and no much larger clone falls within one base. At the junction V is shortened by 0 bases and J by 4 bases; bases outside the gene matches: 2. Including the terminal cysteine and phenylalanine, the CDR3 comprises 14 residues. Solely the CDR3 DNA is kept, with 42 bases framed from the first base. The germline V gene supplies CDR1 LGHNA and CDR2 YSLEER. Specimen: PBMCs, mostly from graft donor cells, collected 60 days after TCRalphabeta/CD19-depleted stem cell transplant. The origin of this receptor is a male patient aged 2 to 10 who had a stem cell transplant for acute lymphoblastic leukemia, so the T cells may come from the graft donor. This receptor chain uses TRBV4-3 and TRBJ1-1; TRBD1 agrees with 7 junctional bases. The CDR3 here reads CASSQEGGSTEAFF. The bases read TGCGCCAGCAGCCAAGAAGGGGGCAGCACTGAAGCTTTCTTT.